The 25 T cell receptor beta chains in this list originate from one sample, sequenced in a study of breast tumors, draining lymph nodes, adjacent tissues. Breast cancer patients provided tissue from their axillary draining lymph nodes. TCRdb used MiXCR to reprocess the multiplex PCR reads, holding one entry per CDR3 protein. The sample contains 200,000 to 250,000 distinct CDR3 sequences, 30% to 35% of which appear only once. The sample comprised axillary lymph node tissue. Source of these receptors: a female donor with breast cancer. Some clones in this sample may be carry-over from other donors' samples.

This clonotype has ten or more counts. The gene calls are TRBV6-5 and TRBJ1-6; D gene uncertain. Trimming took off 5 bases at V and 4 bases at J, with 18 bases between the two ends. The CDR3 sequence is 17 residues long. The germline CDR1 and CDR2 sequences are MNHEY and SVGAGI. CDR3 region: CASSPLDGGSYNSPLHF. The CDR3 region has the DNA TGTGCCAGCAGTCCCCTGGACGGAGGATCGTATAATTCACCCCTCCACTTT.

This clonotype was counted at least ten times. This rearrangement joins TRBV24-1 to TRBJ2-2; 10 bases align to TRBD1. There are 16 residues in the CDR3. Germline CDR1 is KGHDR and CDR2 is SFDVKD. The V and J ends lost 3 bases and 4 bases, in that order; junction bases with no gene match: 4. The CDR3 DNA reads TGTGCCACCAGTGATCCCGGACAGGGGGGCACCGGGGAGCTGTTTTTT. It encodes CATSDPGQGGTGELFF.

The chain is built from TRBV29-1 and TRBJ1-4; D unclear. This CDR3 is built from 12 residues. Germline CDR1 and CDR2: SQVTM and ANQGSEA. V lost 6 bases and J 0 bases, leaving 5 bases between the germline ends. This chain's CDR3 is CSVGATNEKLFF. CDR3 in DNA: TGCAGCGTAGGCGCAACTAATGAAAAACTGTTTTTT.

This clonotype was detected ten times or more. CDR3: CASSLGGGSGQYF. In DNA form, the CDR3 reads TGTGCCAGCAGCTTAGGAGGGGGGAGCGGGCAGTACTTC. This chain connects TRBV7-2 to TRBJ2-7; D may match TRBD1 or TRBD2 (6 bases each). V was clipped by 1 base and J by 9 bases, with 13 bases between them. The CDR3 totals 13 residues. In germline, CDR1 is SGHTA, CDR2 FQGNSA.

Ten or more counts support this clonotype. The chain couples TRBV19 to TRBJ1-5, with 8 positions matching TRBD1. Trimming took 7 bases from V and 2 from J; bases not matched to a gene: 4. The CDR3 covers 14 residues. CDR1 is LNHDA, CDR2 SQIVND, per germline (reference sequence). In DNA form, the CDR3 reads TGTGCCAGTACCAAGACAGGGGGCAATCAGCCCCAGCATTTT. Amino acids: CASTKTGGNQPQHF.

This clonotype was counted many times. The gene calls are TRBV27 and TRBJ1-4, with D perhaps TRBD1 (6 bases). V was trimmed by 7 bases and J by 8 bases, leaving 20 bases between them. Germline-derived CDR1 and CDR2 are MNHEY and SMNVEV (reference sequence). This CDR3 comprises 15 residues. CDR3 sequence (DNA): TGTGCCAGCACGGGGTATATTGGGGGCAGGGAAAAACTGTTTTTT. This gives the protein CASTGYIGGREKLFF.

This CDR3 is CASRTGTVTSPLHF. The CDR3 DNA follows: TGTGCCAGCAGGACCGGGACAGTTACTTCACCCCTCCACTTT. This chain joins TRBV27 and TRBJ1-6; 7 bases are a match to TRBD1. The germline gives CDR1 MNHEY, CDR2 SMNVEV (reference sequence). Trimming at V came to 6 bases and at J to 9 bases, leaving 8 bases not matched to a gene. The CDR3 has 14 residues.

Only one count was recorded for this clonotype. This chain uses TRBV15 with TRBJ2-7; D may correspond to TRBD1 or TRBD2 (5 bases each). Trimming shortened V by 1 base and J by 2 bases, and 12 bases separated the two germline ends. The germline V gene encodes CDR1 LNHNV and CDR2 YYDKDF (reference sequence). The CDR3 runs 15 residues. The CDR3 region has the DNA TGTGCCACCAGCAGAGGCCGGGGCAGCACCTACGAGCAGTACTTC. Its protein product is CATSRGRGSTYEQYF.

The gene calls are TRBV18 and TRBJ1-3; 8 bases match TRBD1. CDR1 and CDR2 from the germline V gene are KGHSH and LQKENI. This CDR3 is built from 14 residues. Trimming removed 6 bases from V and 4 bases from J; junction bases left unmatched: 5. The CDR3 DNA follows: TGTGCCAGCTCTTCGGACAGGGACGGAAACACCATATATTTT. It encodes CASSSDRDGNTIYF. Using reference TRBV18 and TRBJ1-3 for the parts outside the CDR3, the full variable domain is NAGVMQNPRHLVRRRGQEARLRCSPMKGHSHVYWYRQLPEEGLKFMVYLQKENIIDESGMPKERFSAEFPKEGPSILRIQQVVRGDSAAYFCASSSDRDGNTIYFGEGSWLTVV.

A remark on this clonotype: A much larger clonotype is one base distant, so this may be a read error. The gene calls are TRBV7-8 and TRBJ2-7; no definite D call. Germline V gene data show CDR1 as SGHVS and CDR2 as FQNEAQ. The CDR3 runs to 16 residues. The CDR3 DNA reads as TGTGCCGGCAGCTTAGCTAATCTCGAATTTTCCTACGAGCAGTACTTC. As protein: CAGSLANLEFSYEQYF.

This clonotype came up many times. The chain joins TRBV7-9 to TRBJ1-3; tentatively, D is TRBD1 (6 bases). This CDR3 region has 14 residues. V lost 5 bases to trimming and J lost 2 bases, with 10 bases between them. Germline CDR1 SEHNR, CDR2 FQNEAQ (reference sequence). The CDR3: CASSMTGAGNTIYF. The CDR3 DNA is TGTGCCAGCAGCATGACAGGAGCTGGAAACACCATATATTTT.

This clonotype has a count of ten or more. The chain has TRBV5-6 and TRBJ1-4; 8 bases match TRBD1. V lost 4 bases and J lost 4; bases outside the gene matches: 3. Germline-derived CDR1 and CDR2 are SGHDT and YYEEEE. There are 14 residues in the CDR3. CDR3 DNA sequence: TGTGCCAGCAGCCTGGGACAGGTTAATGAAAAACTGTTTTTT. Its translation is CASSLGQVNEKLFF.

This clonotype occurred many times. The chain carries TRBV20-1 and TRBJ2-3, with 9 positions matching TRBD1. The germline gives CDR1 DFQATT, CDR2 SNEGSKA (reference sequence). The CDR3 is made up of 15 amino acids. The V and J ends lost 6 bases and 7 bases, in that order; junction bases with no gene match: 14. The CDR3 nucleotides read TGCAGTGCAGAAACAGGGGGCGCATTCAGGTATACGCAGTATTTT. Residues: CSAETGGAFRYTQYF.

This chain joins TRBV28 and TRBJ2-7; TRBD1 might be the D (6 bases). Germline V lookup: CDR1 MDHEN, CDR2 SYDVKM. The CDR3 is made up of 15 amino acids. V lost 4 bases, J lost 1 base, and 14 bases lay in between. The CDR3 DNA reads TGTGCCAGCAGTTCAGGGGCCGGCGATTCCTACGAGCAGTACTTC. Translating it yields CASSSGAGDSYEQYF.

Ten or more counts support this clonotype. This rearrangement joins TRBV12-3 or TRBV12-4 to TRBJ2-5; 8 nucleotides align to TRBD2. The CDR3 spans 15 residues. V dropped 4 bases and J dropped 5; count of bases not matched to a gene: 9. The CDR3 DNA reads as TGTGCCAGCAGTTGCTCGGGAGGGCCGGGGGAGACCCAGTACTTC. Protein sequence: CASSCSGGPGETQYF.

This clonotype was recorded at least ten times. This chain uses TRBV20-1 with TRBJ2-2, with TRBD2 matching over 10 bases. The V gene end was trimmed by 6 bases and the J gene end by 5 bases; junction bases not matched to a gene: 6. Germline CDR1 DFQATT, CDR2 SNEGSKA (reference sequence). This CDR3 comprises 14 residues. The CDR3 bases are TGCAGTGCCCTAGCGGGGGAAGAAACCGGGGAGCTGTTTTTT. Its protein is CSALAGEETGELFF.

This clonotype has more than one count but fewer than ten. This chain uses TRBV20-1 with TRBJ2-1; 8 bases map to TRBD2. The germline V gene has CDR1 DFQATT and CDR2 SNEGSKA (reference sequence). The CDR3 is 15 residues long. The J segment lost 7 bases and the V segment lost 6 bases, leaving 14 bases of the junction unmatched. CDR3 region: CSATGLVGGRNEQFF. For the CDR3, the DNA is TGCAGTGCAACGGGACTAGTGGGGGGGCGAAATGAGCAGTTCTTC.

This clonotype was counted ten times or more. The chain is built from TRBV12-3 or TRBV12-4 and TRBJ1-6, with D perhaps TRBD1 (6 bases). The CDR3 covers 13 residues. The V end lost 5 bases, the J end lost 10 bases, and 12 bases lay between the germline ends. In DNA form, the CDR3 reads TGTGCCAGCAGTCTCTTCCAGGGGTCACCCCTCCACTTT. Translation gives CASSLFQGSPLHF.

The chain uses TRBV2 and TRBJ2-1; D not certain. This CDR3 has 13 amino acids. CDR1 is SNHLY, CDR2 FYNNEI, per germline. The V end lost 7 bases, the J end lost 0 bases, and 7 bases lay between the germline ends. CDR3 bases: TGTGCCAGCAACGTGCACTCCTACAATGAGCAGTTCTTC. It specifies CASNVHSYNEQFF.

This clonotype was detected ten times or more. The V call is TRBV18, the J call TRBJ2-7; 7 bases are shared with TRBD1. The ends lost 0 bases at V and 2 bases at J; junction bases unmatched: 7. The CDR3 length is 16 residues. The germline V gene has CDR1 KGHSH and CDR2 LQKENI. The CDR3 DNA sequence: TGTGCCAGCTCACCACCGAGGAGACAGGGAGCCTACGAGCAGTACTTC. This encodes CASSPPRRQGAYEQYF.

This clonotype was recorded many times. V gene TRBV11-3 combines with J gene TRBJ2-3, with a weak D call TRBD2 (5 bases). V lost 5 bases and J 8 bases, leaving 14 bases between the germline ends. CDR3 length: 13 residues. The germline V gene encodes CDR1 SGHNT and CDR2 YENEEA. The CDR3 here is CASSAGGASTQYF. Here the CDR3 DNA reads TGTGCCAGCAGCGCAGGAGGCGCGTCTACGCAGTATTTT.

The CDR3 DNA reads as TGTGCCACCAGCAGAGAAGACAGGGGGCTTTCACCCCTCCACTTT. Its protein is CATSREDRGLSPLHF. V gene TRBV15 combines with J gene TRBJ1-6; 10 bases align to TRBD1. V trimming: 0 bases; J trimming: 9 bases; junction bases outside the gene matches: 2. Germline CDR1 reads LNHNV; CDR2 reads YYDKDF (reference sequence). The CDR3 is 15 amino acids.

This clonotype was seen at least ten times. The chain has TRBV6-5 and TRBJ1-2; TRBD1 aligns across 10 bases. From germline, CDR1 is MNHEY and CDR2 SVGAGI. With 0 bases clipped from V and 5 bases from J, the junction kept 6 bases outside the gene matches. The CDR3 consists of 16 residues. The CDR3 DNA sequence: TGTGCCAGCAGTTACTCGAAGACAGGGGGCAAATATGGCTACACCTTC. Residues: CASSYSKTGGKYGYTF.

This clonotype was detected ten times or more. The chain uses TRBV4-1 and TRBJ2-7, with D possibly matching TRBD1 (6 bases). CDR1 and CDR2 from the germline V gene are MGHRA and YSYEKL. Deletions cut 2 bases from V and 6 bases from J, with 14 bases between. The CDR3 loop spans 14 amino acids. Here the CDR3 DNA reads TGCGCCAGCAGCCAATTGGGAGTCAGGGGCGAGCAGTACTTC. Residues: CASSQLGVRGEQYF.

In its sample, this clonotype was seen many times. V gene TRBV30 combines with J gene TRBJ2-7; TRBD1 matches 7 bases. Trimming took 4 bases from V and 5 from J; bases not matched to a gene: 14. Germline CDR1 and CDR2: GTSNPN and SVGIG (reference sequence). This CDR3 region has 15 residues. The CDR3 is CAWKTYRGARNEQYF. DNA of the CDR3: TGTGCCTGGAAGACATACAGGGGCGCGAGGAACGAGCAGTACTTC.